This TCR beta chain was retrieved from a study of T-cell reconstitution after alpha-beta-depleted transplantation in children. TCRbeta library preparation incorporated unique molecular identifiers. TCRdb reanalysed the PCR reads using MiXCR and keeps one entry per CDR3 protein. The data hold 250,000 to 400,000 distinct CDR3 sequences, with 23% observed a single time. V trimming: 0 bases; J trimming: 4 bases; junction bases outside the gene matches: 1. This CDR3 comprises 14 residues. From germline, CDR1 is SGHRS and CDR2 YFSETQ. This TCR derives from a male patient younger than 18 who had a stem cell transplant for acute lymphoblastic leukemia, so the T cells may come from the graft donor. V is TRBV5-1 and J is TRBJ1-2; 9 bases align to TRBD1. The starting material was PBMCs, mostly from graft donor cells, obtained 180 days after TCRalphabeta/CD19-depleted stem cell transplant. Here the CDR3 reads CASSLGTGVYGYTF. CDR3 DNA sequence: TGCGCCAGCAGCTTGGGGACAGGGGTCTATGGCTACACCTTC.